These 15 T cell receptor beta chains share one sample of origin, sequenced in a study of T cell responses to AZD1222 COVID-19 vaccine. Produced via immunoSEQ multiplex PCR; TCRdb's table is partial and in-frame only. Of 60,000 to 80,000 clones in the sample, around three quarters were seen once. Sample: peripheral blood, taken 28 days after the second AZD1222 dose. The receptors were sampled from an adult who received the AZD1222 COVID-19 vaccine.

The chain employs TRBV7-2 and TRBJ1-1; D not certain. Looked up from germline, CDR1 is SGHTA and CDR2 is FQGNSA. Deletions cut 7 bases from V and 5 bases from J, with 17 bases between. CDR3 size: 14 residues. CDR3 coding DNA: TGTGCCAGCACCTCCAGTTTCGCTTTGACTGAAGCTTTCTTT. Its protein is CASTSSFALTEAFF.

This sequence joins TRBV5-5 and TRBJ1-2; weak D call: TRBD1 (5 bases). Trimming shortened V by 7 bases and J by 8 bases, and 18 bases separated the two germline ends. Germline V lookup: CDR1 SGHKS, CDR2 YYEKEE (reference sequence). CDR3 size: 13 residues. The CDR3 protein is CASGLGAAGGYTF. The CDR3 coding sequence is TGTGCCAGCGGGCTCGGGGCAGCGGGCGGCTACACCTTC.

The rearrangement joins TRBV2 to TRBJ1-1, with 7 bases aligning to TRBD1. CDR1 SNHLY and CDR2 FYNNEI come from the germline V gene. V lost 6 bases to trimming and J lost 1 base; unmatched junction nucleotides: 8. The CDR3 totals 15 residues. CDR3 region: CASRSTGDWNTEAFF. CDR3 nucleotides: TGTGCCAGCAGATCCACAGGGGACTGGAACACTGAAGCTTTCTTT.

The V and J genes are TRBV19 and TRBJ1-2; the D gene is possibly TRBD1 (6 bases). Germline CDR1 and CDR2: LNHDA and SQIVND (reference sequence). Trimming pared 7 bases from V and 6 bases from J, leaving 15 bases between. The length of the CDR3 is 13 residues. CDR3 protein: CASNGGGVDGYTF. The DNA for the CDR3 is TGTGCCAGTAATGGTGGGGGCGTGGATGGCTACACCTTC.

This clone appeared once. Here the CDR3 reads CASSSRDRDPYEQYF. CDR3 sequence (DNA): TGTGCCAGCAGCTCCCGGGACAGGGACCCCTACGAGCAGTACTTC. The genes are TRBV11-2 and TRBJ2-7; the match to TRBD1 covers 9 bases. The CDR3 is 15 amino acids. The germline gives CDR1 SGHAT, CDR2 FQNNGV. J gave up 2 bases and V 4 bases, and 6 bases lay outside the gene matches.

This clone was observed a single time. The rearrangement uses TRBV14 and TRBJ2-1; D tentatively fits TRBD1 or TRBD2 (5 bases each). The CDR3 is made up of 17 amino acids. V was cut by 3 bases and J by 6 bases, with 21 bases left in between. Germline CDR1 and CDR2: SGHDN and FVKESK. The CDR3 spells CASSHGHDLSRGNEQFF. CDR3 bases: TGTGCCAGCAGCCACGGACACGACCTGTCACGGGGCAATGAGCAGTTCTTC.

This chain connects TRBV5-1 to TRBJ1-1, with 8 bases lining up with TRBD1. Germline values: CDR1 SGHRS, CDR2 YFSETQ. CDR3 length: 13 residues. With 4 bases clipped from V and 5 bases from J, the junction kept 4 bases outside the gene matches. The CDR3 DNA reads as TGCGCCAGCAGCGCCCGGACAGGGACTGAAGCTTTCTTT. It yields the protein CASSARTGTEAFF.

The CDR3, as DNA: TGTGCCAGCAGCCAAACCGGGACGGCGCATGGCTACACCTTC. Translated, it gives CASSQTGTAHGYTF. The rearrangement links TRBV3-1 (or the pseudogene TRBV3-2) to TRBJ1-2; possible D gene TRBD1, 5 bases. CDR3 length: 14 residues. Trimming took off 2 bases at V and 6 bases at J, with 13 bases between the two ends. CDR1 LGHDT and CDR2 YNNKEL come from the germline V gene (reference sequence).

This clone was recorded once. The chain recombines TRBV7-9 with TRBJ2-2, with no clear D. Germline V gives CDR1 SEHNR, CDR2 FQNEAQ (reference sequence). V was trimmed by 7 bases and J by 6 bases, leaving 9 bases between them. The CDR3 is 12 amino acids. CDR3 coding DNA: TGTGCCAGCACCATTGCTGCCGGGGAGCTGTTTTTT. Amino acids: CASTIAAGELFF.

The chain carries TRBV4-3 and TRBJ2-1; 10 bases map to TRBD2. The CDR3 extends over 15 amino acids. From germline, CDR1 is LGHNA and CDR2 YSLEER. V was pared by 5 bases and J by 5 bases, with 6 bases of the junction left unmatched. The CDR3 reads CASSARTSGDNEQFF. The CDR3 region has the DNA TGCGCCAGCAGCGCTCGGACTAGCGGAGACAATGAGCAGTTCTTC.

The CDR3 reads CASSPAGLNYGYTF. The DNA of the CDR3 is TGTGCCAGCAGCCCCGCCGGGCTGAACTATGGCTACACCTTC. This sequence joins TRBV28 and TRBJ1-2; D ambiguous. The length of the CDR3 is 14 residues. V was clipped by 6 bases and J by 2 bases, with 13 bases between them. Germline CDR1 MDHEN, CDR2 SYDVKM.

The CDR3 protein is CASSIPGGREQYF. In DNA form, the CDR3 reads TGTGCCAGTAGTATCCCGGGAGGTCGGGAGCAGTACTTC. The chain is built from TRBV19 and TRBJ2-7; 7 bases are a match to TRBD2. Germline CDR1 LNHDA, CDR2 SQIVND (reference sequence). This CDR3 has 13 residues. The V segment lost 3 bases and the J segment 7 bases; nucleotides outside the gene matches: 6.

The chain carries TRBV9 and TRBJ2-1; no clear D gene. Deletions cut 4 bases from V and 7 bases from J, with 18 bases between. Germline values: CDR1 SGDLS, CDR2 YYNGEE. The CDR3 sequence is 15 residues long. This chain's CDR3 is CASSFRVEQLNEQFF. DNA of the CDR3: TGTGCCAGCAGCTTTAGGGTCGAACAGCTGAATGAGCAGTTCTTC.

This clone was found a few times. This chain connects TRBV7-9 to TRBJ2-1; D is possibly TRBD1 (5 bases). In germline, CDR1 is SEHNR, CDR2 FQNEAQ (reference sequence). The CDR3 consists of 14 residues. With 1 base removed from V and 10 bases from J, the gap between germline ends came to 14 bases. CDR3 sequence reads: CASSLGSGAREQFF. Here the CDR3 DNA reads TGTGCCAGCAGCTTAGGGTCTGGGGCTAGAGAGCAGTTCTTC.

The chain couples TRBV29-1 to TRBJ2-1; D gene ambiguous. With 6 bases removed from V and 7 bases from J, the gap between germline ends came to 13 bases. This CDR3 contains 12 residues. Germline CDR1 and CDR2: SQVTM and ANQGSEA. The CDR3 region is CSVLQLANEQFF. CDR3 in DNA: TGCAGCGTCCTCCAACTGGCGAATGAGCAGTTCTTC.